This T cell receptor beta chain emerged from a study of Ad26.COV2.S vaccination and SARS-CoV-2 variants. For the study at large: Once, or twice with 56 days between doses, Ad26.COV2.S was given intramuscularly.

Concerning this clone itself: Its matching antigen is unknown.

General study results and limits: Participants in the vaccine arm had higher spike-specific TCR breadth; placebo recipients had lower.

Data came from immunoSEQ multiplex PCR; TCRdb stores just in-frame clones and leaves some out. The table includes about 500,000 clones, 80% to 90% detected once. This CDR3 is 13 amino acids long. Trimming pared 4 bases from V and 3 bases from J, leaving 9 bases between. Germline CDR1 is WSHSY and CDR2 is SAAADI. Treatment meaning: about 20 received Ad26.COV2.S at low or high dose, single or two shots; 5 received placebo; per-sample allocation not given. Sampling took place 63 days after the first vaccine or placebo injection. The rearrangement joins TRBV10-2 to TRBJ1-1; D is undetermined. Sequenced here: peripheral blood, sampled in a trial of Ad26.COV2.S vaccine versus placebo. The receptor's source is a person aged 18-65 years who received the Ad26.COV2.S COVID-19 vaccine or a placebo. The CDR3 sequence: CASSGAGYTEAFF. The CDR3, as DNA: TGCGCCAGCAGTGGGGCGGGGTACACTGAAGCTTTCTTT.